This T cell receptor beta chain was captured by sequencing in a study of OX40 agonist ivuxolimab in advanced cancers. The wider study: Among those enrolled, mean age was approximately 62 years (range roughly 23 to 90) and about 79% were male.

This clone was seen only a few times. Measured with immunoSEQ multiplex PCR; TCRdb has only the in-frame clones, and not every one. The table has under 150,000 clones, 90% seen once. The CDR3 totals 14 residues. Between the trimmed V and J ends, which lost 2 bases and 3 bases, there was a span of 8 bases. CDR1 is SNHLY, CDR2 FYNNEI, per germline. The chain joins TRBV2 to TRBJ1-5, with D maybe TRBD1 (6 bases). Sequencing was performed on CD4+ or CD8+ T cells sorted from blood, taken in a trial of the OX40 agonist ivuxolimab. The TCR originated in an adult with an advanced solid tumor such as melanoma, head and neck, liver or kidney cancer. CDR3 DNA sequence: TGTGCCAGCAGTGAACGGACAGTCAATCAGCCCCAGCATTTT. It translates to CASSERTVNQPQHF.